What follows are 13 T cell receptor beta chains derived from one specimen sequenced in a study of radiotherapy plus CTLA-4 blockade in lung cancer. The repertoire was sequenced with immunoSEQ multiplex PCR; TCRdb's copy has only in-frame clones and lacks some. The sample carries around 56,000 clones, roughly 80% recorded once. Source: peripheral blood, taken from a patient treated with radiotherapy plus ipilimumab. These receptors were collected from a human donor with non-small cell lung cancer who had a complete response to radiotherapy plus ipilimumab.

The chain joins TRBV10-3 to TRBJ2-7; 7 bases line up with TRBD1. The V gene's germline CDR1 is ENHRY and CDR2 SYGVKD. The CDR3 runs to 13 residues. V trimming: 7 bases; J trimming: 6 bases; junction bases outside the gene matches: 9. CDR3 protein: CAITETGLREQYF. In DNA, the CDR3 is TGTGCCATCACCGAGACAGGGTTGCGCGAGCAGTACTTC.

The sample holds a few counts of this clone. The V and J genes are TRBV9 and TRBJ1-1; the match to TRBD1 covers 10 bases. The CDR3 is 14 residues long. Germline CDR1 SGDLS, CDR2 YYNGEE. V lost 4 bases, J lost 3 bases, and 3 bases stayed unmatched. CDR3 protein: CASSHGTGDTEAFF. The CDR3 DNA sequence: TGTGCCAGCAGCCACGGGACAGGGGACACTGAAGCTTTCTTT.

This sequence joins TRBV4-1 and TRBJ2-7; TRBD2 agrees at 14 bases. Germline CDR1 and CDR2: MGHRA and YSYEKL. This CDR3 has 17 residues. The V and J ends lost 4 bases and 4 bases, in that order; junction bases with no gene match: 9. CDR3: CASSLGTSGGTGYEQYF. Here the CDR3 DNA reads TGCGCCAGCAGCCTTGGGACTAGCGGGGGTACTGGTTACGAGCAGTACTTC.

This clone was picked up one time. The V and J genes are TRBV29-1 and TRBJ1-4, with D perhaps matching TRBD1 (6 bases). Germline V gene data show CDR1 as SQVTM and CDR2 as ANQGSEA. V was cut by 6 bases and J by 3 bases, with 14 bases left in between. This CDR3 has 14 amino acids. The CDR3 protein is CSVPRTVPNEKLFF. CDR3 DNA: TGCAGCGTGCCAAGGACAGTTCCTAATGAAAAACTGTTTTTT.

The rearrangement uses TRBV2 and TRBJ1-5; no clear D gene. Germline V CDR1 and CDR2: SNHLY, FYNNEI. Trimming pared 0 bases from V and 3 bases from J, leaving 12 bases between. CDR3 length: 16 residues. This CDR3 reads CASSEALADYNQPQHF. The CDR3 DNA is TGTGCCAGCAGTGAAGCGCTTGCAGACTACAATCAGCCCCAGCATTTT.

V and J are TRBV30 and TRBJ1-2; 8 positions agree with TRBD1. With V trimmed by 7 bases and J by 13 bases, 11 bases remained unmatched. This CDR3 comprises 11 residues. Germline-derived CDR1 and CDR2 are GTSNPN and SVGIG (reference sequence). The DNA for the CDR3 is TGTGCCTACCTAACACAGGGGGGGTCCACCTTC. Translation gives CAYLTQGGSTF.

V gene TRBV21-1 combines with J gene TRBJ1-6. TRBV21-1 is an annotated pseudogene. This CDR3 has 15 residues. This chain's CDR3 is CASSKSGDHNSPLHF. CDR3 coding DNA: TGTGCCAGCAGCAAATCGGGAGACCATAATTCACCCCTCCACTTT.

V gene TRBV27 combines with J gene TRBJ2-1; D gene unclear. With 1 base removed from V and 4 bases from J, the gap between germline ends came to 5 bases. In germline, CDR1 is MNHEY, CDR2 SMNVEV (reference sequence). The length of the CDR3 is 13 residues. The CDR3 region has the DNA TGTGCCAGCAGTTTATTTCGTTACAATGAGCAGTTCTTC. It yields the protein CASSLFRYNEQFF.

This clone was recorded once. The V call is TRBV5-1, the J call TRBJ2-1; maybe TRBD2 (6 bases). Trimming took off 0 bases at V and 1 base at J, with 11 bases between the two ends. The CDR3 covers 16 residues. CDR1 and CDR2 (germline): SGHRS, YFSETQ. The CDR3 DNA reads TGCGCCAGCAGCTTGGTAGCGGACTTATCCTACAATGAGCAGTTCTTC. Protein: CASSLVADLSYNEQFF.

V gene TRBV7-9 combines with J gene TRBJ2-1; TRBD2 matches 10 bases. This CDR3 has 14 residues. Germline CDR1 is SEHNR and CDR2 is FQNEAQ (reference sequence). V trimming: 5 bases; J trimming: 7 bases; junction bases outside the gene matches: 5. The DNA of the CDR3 is TGTGCCAGCAGCGTCCTAGCGGGGGCAAATGAGCAGTTCTTC. Its protein is CASSVLAGANEQFF.

The chain links TRBV19 to TRBJ2-5; 10 nucleotides agree with TRBD1. Germline V gene sequence: CDR1 LNHDA, CDR2 SQIVND (reference sequence). V was pared by 9 bases and J by 4 bases, with 11 bases of the junction left unmatched. CDR3 length equals 15 residues. CDR3 coding DNA: TGTGCCAGCAGCCGGGACAGGGGCATCAGAGAGACCCAGTACTTC. Its translation is CASSRDRGIRETQYF.

The chain links TRBV7-9 to TRBJ1-2; D remains unclear. Trimming removed 5 bases at V and 9 bases at J, with 19 bases between. The germline V gene has CDR1 SEHNR and CDR2 FQNEAQ (reference sequence). There are 14 residues in the CDR3. The DNA for the CDR3 is TGTGCCAGCAGCCACGGGAATTTCCCTAGTCGCTACACCTTC. Its translation: CASSHGNFPSRYTF.

This chain connects TRBV19 to TRBJ2-1; 7 positions match TRBD1. With 2 bases clipped from V and 0 bases from J, the junction kept 1 base outside the gene matches. Germline V lookup: CDR1 LNHDA, CDR2 SQIVND (reference sequence). The CDR3 has 15 residues. The CDR3 nucleotides read TGTGCCAGTAGTATACGGACAGGCTCCTACAATGAGCAGTTCTTC. Translation: CASSIRTGSYNEQFF.